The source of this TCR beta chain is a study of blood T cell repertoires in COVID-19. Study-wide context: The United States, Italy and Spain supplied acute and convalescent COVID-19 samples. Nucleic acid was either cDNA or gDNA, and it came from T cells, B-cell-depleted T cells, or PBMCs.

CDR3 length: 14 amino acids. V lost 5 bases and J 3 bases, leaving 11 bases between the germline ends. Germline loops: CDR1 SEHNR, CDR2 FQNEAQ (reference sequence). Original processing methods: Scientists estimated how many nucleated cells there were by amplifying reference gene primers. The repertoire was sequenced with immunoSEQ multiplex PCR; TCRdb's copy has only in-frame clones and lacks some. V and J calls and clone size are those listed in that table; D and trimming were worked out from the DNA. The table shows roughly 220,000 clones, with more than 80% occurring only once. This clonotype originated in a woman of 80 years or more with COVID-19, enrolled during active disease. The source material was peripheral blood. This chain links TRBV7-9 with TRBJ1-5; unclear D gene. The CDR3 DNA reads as TGTGCCAGCAGCGCTAGCACAGCCAATCAGCCCCAGCATTTT. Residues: CASSASTANQPQHF.